Listed below are T cell receptor beta chains from one sample, sequenced in a study of blood T cell repertoires in COVID-19. Clones were sequenced by immunoSEQ multiplex PCR, and TCRdb holds only the in-frame ones, with some missing. The sample shows about 230,000 clones, around 80% of them seen only once. The material sequenced was PBMCs or T cells enriched from blood (not recorded which). The receptor set was obtained from a man aged 55 to 70 who had recovered from COVID-19. Each CDR3 is given with its conserved first and last residue.

>TRBJ2-7|TRBV7-2|11
CASSPNYEQYF
>TRBJ1-5|TRBV27|13
CASSRSGNQPQHF
>TRBJ2-5|TRBV6-5|16
CASSYTKGQRSETQYF
>TRBJ2-1|TRBV6-2/TRBV6-3|15
CASSYASGGALEQFF
>TRBJ2-5|TRBV5-8|14
CASSQEEGKETQYF
>TRBJ1-5|TRBV5-6|15
CASSWGGGSNQPQHF
>TRBJ2-7|TRBV11-2|16
CASSLNRASGVHEQYF
>TRBJ2-2|TRBV7-3|16
CASSLQGTFNTGELFF
>TRBJ1-2|TRBV19|14
CASSIDRASYGYTF
>TRBJ2-3|TRBV24-1|15
CATSTSGGATDTQYF
>TRBJ1-4|TRBV30|14
CAWSVGRGREKLFF
>TRBJ2-2|TRBV5-1|14
CASSLDRSGGELFF
>TRBJ1-4|TRBV15|16
CATSRDLGTGYEKLFF
>TRBJ2-7|TRBV15|13
CATSGQFLYEQYF
>TRBJ2-7|TRBV7-2|12
CASSPGQTAKYF
>TRBJ2-7|TRBV21-1|15
CASSTFTGAHYEQYF
>TRBJ2-2|TRBV5-1|15
CASSLGQGNTGELFF
>TRBJ1-4|TRBV19|18
CASSYRRENSPTNEKLFF
>TRBJ1-5|TRBV7-9|14
CASSLDAGNQPQHF
>TRBJ2-5|TRBV29-1|12
CSVQGIEETQYF
>TRBJ1-6|TRBV7-9|15
CASSPPGQGNSPLHF
>TRBJ2-1|TRBV2|16
CASSQPRDRGNNEQFF
>TRBJ1-2|TRBV18|13
CASSPQTGNGYTF